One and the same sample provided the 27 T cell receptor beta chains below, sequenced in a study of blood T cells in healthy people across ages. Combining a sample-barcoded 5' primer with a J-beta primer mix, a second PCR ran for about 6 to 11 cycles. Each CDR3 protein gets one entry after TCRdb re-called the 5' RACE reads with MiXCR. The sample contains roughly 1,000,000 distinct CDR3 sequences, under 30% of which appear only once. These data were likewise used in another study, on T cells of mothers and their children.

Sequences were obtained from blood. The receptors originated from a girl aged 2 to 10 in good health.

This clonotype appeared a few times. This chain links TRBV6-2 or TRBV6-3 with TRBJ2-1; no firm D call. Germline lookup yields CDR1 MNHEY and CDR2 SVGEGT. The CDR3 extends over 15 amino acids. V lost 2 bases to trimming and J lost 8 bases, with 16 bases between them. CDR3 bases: TGTGCCAGCAGTTACCTGGCCCTTGGGTGGGATGAGCAGTTCTTC. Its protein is CASSYLALGWDEQFF.

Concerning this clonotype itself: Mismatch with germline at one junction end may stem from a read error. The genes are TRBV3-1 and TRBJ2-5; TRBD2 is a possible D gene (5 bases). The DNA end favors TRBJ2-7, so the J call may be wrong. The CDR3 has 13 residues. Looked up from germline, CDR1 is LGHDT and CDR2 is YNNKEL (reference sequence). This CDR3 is CAGSPRESYEQYF. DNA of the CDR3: TGTGCCGGCAGCCCCCGGGAAAGCTACGAGCAGTACTTC.

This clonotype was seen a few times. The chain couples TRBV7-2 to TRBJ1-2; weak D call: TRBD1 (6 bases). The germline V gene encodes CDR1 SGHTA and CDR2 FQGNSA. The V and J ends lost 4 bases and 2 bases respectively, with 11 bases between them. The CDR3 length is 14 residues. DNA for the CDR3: TGTGCCAGCAGCTACCGGACAGCAAACTATGGCTACACCTTC. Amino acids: CASSYRTANYGYTF.

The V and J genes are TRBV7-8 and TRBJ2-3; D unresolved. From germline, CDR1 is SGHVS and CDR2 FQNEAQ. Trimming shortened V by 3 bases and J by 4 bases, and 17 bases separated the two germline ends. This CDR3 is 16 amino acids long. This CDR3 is CASSFIMANYSDTQYF. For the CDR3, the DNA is TGTGCCAGCAGCTTCATTATGGCAAACTATTCAGATACGCAGTATTTT.

The CDR3 region is CASSHFPGRNSPLHF. DNA of the CDR3: TGTGCCAGCAGTCATTTTCCGGGGAGGAATTCACCCCTCCACTTT. The rearrangement uses TRBV6-2 or TRBV6-3 and TRBJ1-6, with D unclear. Germline values: CDR1 MNHEY, CDR2 SVGEGT. This CDR3 contains 15 residues. Trimming left V 5 bases short and J 7 bases short, with 15 bases between.

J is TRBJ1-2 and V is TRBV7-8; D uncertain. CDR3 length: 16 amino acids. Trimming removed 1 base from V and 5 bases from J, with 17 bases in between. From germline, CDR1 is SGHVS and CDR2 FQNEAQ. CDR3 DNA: TGTGCCAGCAGCTTAGTGGGAGGAATGCTATTTTATGGCTACACCTTC. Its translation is CASSLVGGMLFYGYTF.

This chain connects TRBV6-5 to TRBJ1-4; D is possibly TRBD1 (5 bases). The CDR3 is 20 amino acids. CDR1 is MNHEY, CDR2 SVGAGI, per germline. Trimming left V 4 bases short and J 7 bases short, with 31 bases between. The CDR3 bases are TGTGCCAGCAGTTCCACTCCCCGACGGGCGGATGGACGGGGGAGTGAAAAACTGTTTTTT. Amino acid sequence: CASSSTPRRADGRGSEKLFF.

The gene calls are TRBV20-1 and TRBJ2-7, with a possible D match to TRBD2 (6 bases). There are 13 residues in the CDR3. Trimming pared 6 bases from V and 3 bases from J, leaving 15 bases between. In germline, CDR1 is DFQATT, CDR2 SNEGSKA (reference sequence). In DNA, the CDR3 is TGCAGTGCCCTCCGGGACTCACTCTACGAGCAGTACTTC. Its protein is CSALRDSLYEQYF.

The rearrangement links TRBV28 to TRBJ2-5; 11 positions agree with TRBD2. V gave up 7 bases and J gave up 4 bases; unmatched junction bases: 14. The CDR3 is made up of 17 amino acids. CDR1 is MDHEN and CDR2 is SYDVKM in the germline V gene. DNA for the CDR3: TGTGCCAGCACCCTAACTTTAGCGGGAGGGCCGACAGAGACCCAGTACTTC. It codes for CASTLTLAGGPTETQYF.

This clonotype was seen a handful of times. The chain's CDR3 is CASRAPSEYQETQYF. CDR3 coding DNA: TGCGCCAGCAGAGCCCCCTCGGAGTACCAAGAGACCCAGTACTTC. The gene calls are TRBV5-1 and TRBJ2-5, with no clear D. This CDR3 is 15 amino acids long. Between the trimmed V and J ends, which lost 5 bases and 0 bases, there was a span of 14 bases. CDR1 and CDR2 (germline): SGHRS, YFSETQ.

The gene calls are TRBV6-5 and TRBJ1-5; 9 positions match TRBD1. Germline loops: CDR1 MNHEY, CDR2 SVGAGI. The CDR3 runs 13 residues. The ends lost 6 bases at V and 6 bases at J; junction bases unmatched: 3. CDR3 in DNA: TGTGCCAGCAGAAGGACAGGGGCTCAGCCCCAGCATTTT. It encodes CASRRTGAQPQHF.

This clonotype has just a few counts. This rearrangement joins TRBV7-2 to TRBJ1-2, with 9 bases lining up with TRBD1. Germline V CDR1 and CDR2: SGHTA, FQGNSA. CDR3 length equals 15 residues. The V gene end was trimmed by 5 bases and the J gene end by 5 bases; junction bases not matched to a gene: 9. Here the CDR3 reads CASSMPGQGGYGYTF. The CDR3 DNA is TGTGCCAGCAGCATGCCGGGACAGGGAGGTTATGGCTACACCTTC.

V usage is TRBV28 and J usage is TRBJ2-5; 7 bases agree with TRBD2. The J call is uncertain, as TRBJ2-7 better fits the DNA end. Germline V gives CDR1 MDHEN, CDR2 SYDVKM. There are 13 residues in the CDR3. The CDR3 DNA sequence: TGTGCCAGCAGCAGGCGATGGGGGGGCGAGCAGTACTTC. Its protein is CASSRRWGGEQYF.

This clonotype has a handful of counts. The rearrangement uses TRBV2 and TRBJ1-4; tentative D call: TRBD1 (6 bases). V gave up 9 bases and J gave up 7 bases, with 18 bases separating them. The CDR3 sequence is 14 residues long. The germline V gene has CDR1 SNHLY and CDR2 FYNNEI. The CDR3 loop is CASDPGAGAEKLFF. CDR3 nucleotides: TGTGCCAGTGATCCGGGGGCAGGTGCTGAAAAACTGTTTTTT. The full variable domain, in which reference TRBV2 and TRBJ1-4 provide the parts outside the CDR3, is EPEVTQTPSHQVTQMGQEVILRCVPISNHLYFYWYRQILGQKVEFLVSFYNNEISEKSEIFDDQFSVERPDGSNFTLKIRSTKLEDSAMYFCASDPGAGAEKLFFGSGTQLSVL.

CDR3 DNA sequence: TGTGCCAGCCCCTTGACAGCCCTCACAGATACGCAGTATTTT. It specifies CASPLTALTDTQYF. This chain uses TRBV2 with TRBJ2-3, with D perhaps TRBD1 (5 bases). CDR3 size: 14 residues. CDR1 and CDR2 from the germline V gene are SNHLY and FYNNEI. The germline V and J ends were trimmed by 8 bases and 2 bases, with 14 bases remaining between them.

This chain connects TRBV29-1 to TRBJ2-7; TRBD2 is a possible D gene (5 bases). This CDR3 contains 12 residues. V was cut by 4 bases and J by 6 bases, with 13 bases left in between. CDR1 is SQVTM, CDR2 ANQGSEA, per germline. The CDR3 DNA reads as TGCAGCGTTGTACGGGGTTCAGGCGAGCAGTACTTC. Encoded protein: CSVVRGSGEQYF.

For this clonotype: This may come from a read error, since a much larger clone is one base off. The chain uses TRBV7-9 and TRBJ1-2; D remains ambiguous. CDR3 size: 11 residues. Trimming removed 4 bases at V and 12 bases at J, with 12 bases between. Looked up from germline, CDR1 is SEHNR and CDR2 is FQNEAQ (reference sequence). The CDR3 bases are TGTGCCAGCAGCTCTTCGATTGGGGACACCTTC. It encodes CASSSSIGDTF.

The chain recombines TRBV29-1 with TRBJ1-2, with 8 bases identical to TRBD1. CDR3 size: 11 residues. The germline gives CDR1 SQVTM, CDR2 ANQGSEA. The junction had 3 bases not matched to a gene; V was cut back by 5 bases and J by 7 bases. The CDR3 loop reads CSVTGTGGYTF. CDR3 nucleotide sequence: TGCAGCGTTACGGGGACAGGTGGCTACACCTTC.

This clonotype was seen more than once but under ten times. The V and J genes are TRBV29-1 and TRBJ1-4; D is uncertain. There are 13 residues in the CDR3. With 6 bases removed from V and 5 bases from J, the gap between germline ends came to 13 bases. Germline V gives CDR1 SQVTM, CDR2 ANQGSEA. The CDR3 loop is CSVAHRPNEKLFF. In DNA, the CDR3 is TGCAGCGTAGCCCACAGACCAAATGAAAAACTGTTTTTT.

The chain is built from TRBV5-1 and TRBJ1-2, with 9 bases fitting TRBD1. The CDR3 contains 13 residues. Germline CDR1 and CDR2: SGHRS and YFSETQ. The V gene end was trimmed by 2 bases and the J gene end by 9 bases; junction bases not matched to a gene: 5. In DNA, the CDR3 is TGCGCCAGCAGCTTCGGGACAGGGATTAGCTACACCTTC. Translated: CASSFGTGISYTF.

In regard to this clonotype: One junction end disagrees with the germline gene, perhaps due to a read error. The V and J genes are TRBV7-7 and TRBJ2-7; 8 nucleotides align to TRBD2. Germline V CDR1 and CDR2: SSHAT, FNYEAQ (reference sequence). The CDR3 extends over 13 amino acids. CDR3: CASSLAGSGEQYF. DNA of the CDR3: TGTGCTAGCAGCTTAGCGGGATCTGGCGAGCAGTACTTC.

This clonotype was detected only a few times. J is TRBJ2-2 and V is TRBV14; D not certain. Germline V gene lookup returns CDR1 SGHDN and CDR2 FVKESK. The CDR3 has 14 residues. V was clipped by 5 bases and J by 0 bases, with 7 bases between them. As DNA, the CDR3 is TGTGCCAGCAGCAAAGGGTCGAACACCGGGGAGCTGTTTTTT. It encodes CASSKGSNTGELFF.

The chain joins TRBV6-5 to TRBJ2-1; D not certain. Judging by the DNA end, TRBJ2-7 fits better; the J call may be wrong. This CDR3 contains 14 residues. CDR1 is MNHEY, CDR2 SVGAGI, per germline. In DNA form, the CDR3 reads TGTGCCAGCAGGGTGGCGCACGGGCTCGGCGAGCAGTACTTC. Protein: CASRVAHGLGEQYF.

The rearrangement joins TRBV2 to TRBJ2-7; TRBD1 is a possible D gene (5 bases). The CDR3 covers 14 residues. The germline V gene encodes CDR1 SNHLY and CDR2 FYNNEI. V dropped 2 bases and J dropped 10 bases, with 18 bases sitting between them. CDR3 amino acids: CASSEKQGVITQYF. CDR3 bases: TGTGCCAGCAGTGAAAAGCAGGGCGTTATCACCCAGTACTTC.

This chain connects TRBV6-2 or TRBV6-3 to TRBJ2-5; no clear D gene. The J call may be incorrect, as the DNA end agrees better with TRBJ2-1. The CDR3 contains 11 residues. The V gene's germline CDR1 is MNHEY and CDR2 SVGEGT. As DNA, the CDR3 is TGTGCCAGCAGAGTTGTTAATGAGCAGTTCTTC. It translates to CASRVVNEQFF.

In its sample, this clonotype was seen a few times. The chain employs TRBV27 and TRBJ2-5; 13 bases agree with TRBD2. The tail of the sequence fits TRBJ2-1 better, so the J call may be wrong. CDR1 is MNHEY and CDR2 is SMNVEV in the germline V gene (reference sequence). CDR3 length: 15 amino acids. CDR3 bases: TGTGCCAGCAGTCGACTAGCGGGAGGAAATTCGGAGCAGTTCTTC. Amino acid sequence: CASSRLAGGNSEQFF.

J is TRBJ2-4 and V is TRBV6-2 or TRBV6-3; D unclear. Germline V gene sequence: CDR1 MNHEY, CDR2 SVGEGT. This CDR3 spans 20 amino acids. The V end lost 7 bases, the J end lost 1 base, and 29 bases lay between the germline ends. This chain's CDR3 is CASKASITQPLKRAKNIQYF. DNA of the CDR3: TGTGCCAGCAAAGCTTCCATAACGCAGCCTTTAAAGAGGGCCAAAAACATTCAGTACTTC.